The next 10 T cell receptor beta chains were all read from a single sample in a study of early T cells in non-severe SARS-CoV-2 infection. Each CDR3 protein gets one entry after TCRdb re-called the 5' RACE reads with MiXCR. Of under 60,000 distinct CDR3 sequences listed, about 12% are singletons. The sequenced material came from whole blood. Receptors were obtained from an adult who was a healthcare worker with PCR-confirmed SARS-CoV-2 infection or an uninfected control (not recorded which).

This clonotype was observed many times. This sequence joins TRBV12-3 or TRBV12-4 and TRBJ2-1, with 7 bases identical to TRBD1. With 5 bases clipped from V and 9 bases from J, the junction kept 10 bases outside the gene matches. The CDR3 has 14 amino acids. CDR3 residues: CASSQGTVWSEQFF. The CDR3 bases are TGTGCCAGCAGTCAAGGGACAGTATGGAGTGAGCAGTTCTTC.

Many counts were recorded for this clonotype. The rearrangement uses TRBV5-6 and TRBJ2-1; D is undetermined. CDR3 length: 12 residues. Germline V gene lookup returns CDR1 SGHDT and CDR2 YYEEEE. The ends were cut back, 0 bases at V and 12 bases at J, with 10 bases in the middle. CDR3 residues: CASSLGSVGQFF. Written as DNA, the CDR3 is TGTGCCAGCAGCTTGGGGAGTGTTGGGCAGTTCTTC.

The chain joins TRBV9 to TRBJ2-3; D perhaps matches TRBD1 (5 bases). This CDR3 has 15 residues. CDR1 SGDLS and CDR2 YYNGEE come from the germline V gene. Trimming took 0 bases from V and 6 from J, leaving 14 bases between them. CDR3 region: CASSVGVGAMDTQYF. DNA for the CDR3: TGTGCCAGCAGCGTAGGGGTAGGGGCCATGGATACGCAGTATTTT.

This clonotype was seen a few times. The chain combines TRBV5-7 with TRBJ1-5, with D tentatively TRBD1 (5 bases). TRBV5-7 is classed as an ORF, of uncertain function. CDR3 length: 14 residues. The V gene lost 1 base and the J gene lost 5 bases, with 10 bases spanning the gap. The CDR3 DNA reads TGTGCCAGCAGCTTGTTGGGGGACTATCAGCCCCAGCATTTT. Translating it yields CASSLLGDYQPQHF.

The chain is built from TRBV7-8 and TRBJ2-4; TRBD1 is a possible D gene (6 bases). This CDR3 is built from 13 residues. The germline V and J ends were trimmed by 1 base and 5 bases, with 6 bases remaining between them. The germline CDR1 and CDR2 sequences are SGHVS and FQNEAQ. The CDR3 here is CASSLDRENIQYF. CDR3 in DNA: TGTGCCAGCAGCTTAGACAGGGAAAACATTCAGTACTTC.

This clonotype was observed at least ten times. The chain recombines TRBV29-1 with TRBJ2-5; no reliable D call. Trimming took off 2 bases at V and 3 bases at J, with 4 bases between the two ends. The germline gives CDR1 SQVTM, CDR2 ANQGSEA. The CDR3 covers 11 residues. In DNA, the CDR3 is TGCAGCGTTGAAAGGAAAGAGACCCAGTACTTC. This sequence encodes CSVERKETQYF. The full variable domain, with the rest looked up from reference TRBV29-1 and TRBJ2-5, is SAVISQKPSRDICQRGTSLTIQCQVDSQVTMMFWYRQQPGQSLTLIATANQGSEATYESGFVIDKFPISRPNLTFSTLTVSNMSPEDSSIYLCSVERKETQYFGPGTRLLVL.

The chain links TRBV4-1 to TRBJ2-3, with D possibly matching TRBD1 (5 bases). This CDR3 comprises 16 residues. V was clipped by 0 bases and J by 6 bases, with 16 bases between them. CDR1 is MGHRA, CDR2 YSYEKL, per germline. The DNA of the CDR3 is TGCGCCAGCAGCCAAGATCGCCGAGACAGATGGGATACGCAGTATTTT. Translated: CASSQDRRDRWDTQYF.

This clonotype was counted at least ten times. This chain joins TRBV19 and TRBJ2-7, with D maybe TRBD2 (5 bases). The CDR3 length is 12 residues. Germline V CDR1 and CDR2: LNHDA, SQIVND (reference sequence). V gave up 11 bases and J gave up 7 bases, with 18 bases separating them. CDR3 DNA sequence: TGTGCCTCGAGTGCCCGAGGGCGGGAGCAGTACTTC. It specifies CASSARGREQYF.

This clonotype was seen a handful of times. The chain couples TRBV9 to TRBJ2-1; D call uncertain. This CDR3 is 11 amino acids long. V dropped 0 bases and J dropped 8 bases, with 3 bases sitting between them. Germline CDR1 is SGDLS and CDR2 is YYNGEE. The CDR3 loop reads CASSVADEQFF. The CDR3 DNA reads TGTGCCAGCAGCGTAGCGGATGAGCAGTTCTTC.

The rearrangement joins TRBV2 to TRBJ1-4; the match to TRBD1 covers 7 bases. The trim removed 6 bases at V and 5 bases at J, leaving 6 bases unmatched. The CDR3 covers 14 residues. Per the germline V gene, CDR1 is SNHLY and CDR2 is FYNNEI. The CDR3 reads CASRDGTANEKLFF. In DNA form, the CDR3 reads TGTGCCAGCAGGGACGGGACAGCGAATGAAAAACTGTTTTTT.